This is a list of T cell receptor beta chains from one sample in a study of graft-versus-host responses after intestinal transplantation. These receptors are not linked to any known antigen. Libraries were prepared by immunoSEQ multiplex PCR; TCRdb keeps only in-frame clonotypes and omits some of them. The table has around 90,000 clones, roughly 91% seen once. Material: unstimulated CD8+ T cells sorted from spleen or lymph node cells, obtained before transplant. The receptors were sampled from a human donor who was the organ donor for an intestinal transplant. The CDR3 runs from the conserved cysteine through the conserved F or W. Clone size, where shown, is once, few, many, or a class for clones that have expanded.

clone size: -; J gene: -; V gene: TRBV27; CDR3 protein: CASSYSSGAYEQYF
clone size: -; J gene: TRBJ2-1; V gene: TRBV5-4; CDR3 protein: CASSLAGETYNEQFF
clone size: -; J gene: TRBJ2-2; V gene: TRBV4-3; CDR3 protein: CASSQHIGLEGGELFF
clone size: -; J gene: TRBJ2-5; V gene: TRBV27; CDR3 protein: CASSTASGLQETQYF
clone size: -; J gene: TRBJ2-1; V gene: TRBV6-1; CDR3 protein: CASSALGASSNGDEQFF
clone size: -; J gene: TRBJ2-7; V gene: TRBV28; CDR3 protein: CASSARGGGYEQYF
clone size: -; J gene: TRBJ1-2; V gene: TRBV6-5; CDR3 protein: CASSFGGGPNYGYTF
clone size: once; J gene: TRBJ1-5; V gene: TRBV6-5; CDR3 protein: CASSGTESNQPQHF
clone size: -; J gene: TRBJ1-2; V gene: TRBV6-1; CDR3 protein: CASRPGTGGVSYTF
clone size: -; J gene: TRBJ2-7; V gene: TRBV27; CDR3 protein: CASSVSAGVLTYEQYF
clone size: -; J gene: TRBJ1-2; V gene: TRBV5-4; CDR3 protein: CTSSFEAYPNYGYTF
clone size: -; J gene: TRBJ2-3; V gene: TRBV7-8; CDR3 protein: CASSSLAGEFTDTQYF
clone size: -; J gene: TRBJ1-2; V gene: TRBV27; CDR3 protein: CASSPTGGGYGYTF
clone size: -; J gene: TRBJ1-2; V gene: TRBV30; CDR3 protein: CAWNRARDSLSSYGYTF